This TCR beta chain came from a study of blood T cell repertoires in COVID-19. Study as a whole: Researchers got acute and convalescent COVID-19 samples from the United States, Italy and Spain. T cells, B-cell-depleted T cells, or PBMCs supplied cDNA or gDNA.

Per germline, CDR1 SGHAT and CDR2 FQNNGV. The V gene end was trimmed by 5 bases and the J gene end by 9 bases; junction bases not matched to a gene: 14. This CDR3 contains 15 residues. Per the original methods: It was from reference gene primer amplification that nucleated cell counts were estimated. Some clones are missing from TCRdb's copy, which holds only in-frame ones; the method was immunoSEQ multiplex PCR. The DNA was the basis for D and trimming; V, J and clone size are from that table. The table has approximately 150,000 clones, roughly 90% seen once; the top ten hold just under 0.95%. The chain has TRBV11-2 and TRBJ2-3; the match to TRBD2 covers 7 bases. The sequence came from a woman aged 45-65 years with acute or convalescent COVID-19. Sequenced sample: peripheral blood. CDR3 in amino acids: CASSLRGDLQGTQYF. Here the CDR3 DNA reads TGTGCCAGCAGCCTCCGGGGGGATCTACAAGGGACGCAGTATTTT.